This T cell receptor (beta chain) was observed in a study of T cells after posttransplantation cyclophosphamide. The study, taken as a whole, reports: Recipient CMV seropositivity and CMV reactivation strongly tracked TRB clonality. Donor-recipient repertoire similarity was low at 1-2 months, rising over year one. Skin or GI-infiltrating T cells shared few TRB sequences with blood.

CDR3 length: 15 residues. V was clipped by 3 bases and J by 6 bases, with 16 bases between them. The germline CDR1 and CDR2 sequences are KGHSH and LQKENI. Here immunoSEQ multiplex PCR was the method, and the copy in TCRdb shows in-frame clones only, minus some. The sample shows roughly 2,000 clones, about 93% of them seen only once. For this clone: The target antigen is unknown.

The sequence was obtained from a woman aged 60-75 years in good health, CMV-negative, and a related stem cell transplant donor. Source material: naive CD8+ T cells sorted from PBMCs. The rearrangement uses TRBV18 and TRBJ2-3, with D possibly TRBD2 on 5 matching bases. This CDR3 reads CASSPGLPPMDTQYF. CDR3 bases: TGTGCCAGCTCACCCGGACTGCCCCCAATGGATACGCAGTATTTT.